This TCR beta chain was captured in a study of cytomegalovirus exposure and HLA in healthy donors. This CDR3 is built from 18 residues. The junction had 6 bases not matched to a gene; V was cut back by 4 bases and J by 0 bases. Germline V gene lookup returns CDR1 SEHNR and CDR2 FQNEAQ (reference sequence). This clone was seen a few times. Primers included in the PCR were 60 Vbeta and 13 Jbeta primers. Method: immunoSEQ multiplex PCR; TCRdb's copy keeps in-frame clones and lacks some. The sample lists about 93,000 clones, under 80% occurring once. The sample consisted of PBMCs. This receptor was taken from a boy aged 5-17 years in good health and CMV-seronegative. The chain has TRBV7-9 and TRBJ2-6; TRBD1 matches at 10 bases. DNA for the CDR3: TGTGCCAGCAGCTCTCCGGGACAGGGGATCTCTGGGGCCAACGTCCTGACTTTC. Protein: CASSSPGQGISGANVLTF.